This T cell receptor beta chain was obtained from a study of cytomegalovirus exposure and HLA in healthy donors. Study context: Among the 300 to 500 donors who were genotyped, approximately 84% fell in the genetic ancestry cluster that is associated with self-reported Caucasian donors.

After removal of 2 bases from V and 7 bases from J, the junction contained 6 bases not matched to a gene. The germline V gene encodes CDR1 SGDLS and CDR2 YYNGEE. The CDR3 loop spans 14 amino acids. Findings and limits, study-wide: Most TCRs appeared rarely, but some public TCRs recurred in many donors.

About this clone: What it binds is not known.

The PCR used 60 Vbeta and 13 Jbeta primers. Generated by immunoSEQ multiplex PCR, the TCRdb table keeps only in-frame clones and is missing some. Of under 100,000 clones listed, over 60% are singletons. V usage is TRBV9 and J usage is TRBJ2-7; TRBD2 matches 10 bases. Source material: PBMCs. The sequence was obtained from a human donor in good health. The CDR3 region has the DNA TGTGCCAGCAGCGTTACTAGCGGGGCTGGGGAGCAGTACTTC. It translates to CASSVTSGAGEQYF.